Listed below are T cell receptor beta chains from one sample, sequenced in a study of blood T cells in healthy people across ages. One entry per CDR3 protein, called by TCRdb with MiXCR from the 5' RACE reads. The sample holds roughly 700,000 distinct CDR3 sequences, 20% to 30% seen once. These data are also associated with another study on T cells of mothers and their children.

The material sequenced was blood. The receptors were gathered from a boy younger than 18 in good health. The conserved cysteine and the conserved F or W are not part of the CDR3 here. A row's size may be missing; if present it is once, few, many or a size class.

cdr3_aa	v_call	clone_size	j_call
ASSLEAVGELF	TRBV5-1	few	TRBJ2-2
ASSLDRVNYGYT	TRBV7-2	-	TRBJ1-2
ATSEYRGSRQETQY	TRBV24-1	-	TRBJ2-5
ASSQVVGSRETQY	TRBV14	few	TRBJ2-5
ASSVGGYRGRDTQY	TRBV9	-	TRBJ2-3
ASAKRGPTQETQY	TRBV7-2	few	TRBJ2-5
ASSTGTGGSEQY	TRBV27	few	TRBJ2-7
ATSRGRVGNEQF	TRBV15	few	TRBJ2-1
ASKGTSGVETQY	TRBV2	-	-
ASSYRRDTQY	TRBV6-6	few	TRBJ2-3
ASSPSAGSETQY	TRBV12-3/TRBV12-4	-	TRBJ2-5
ASSDRESYGYT	TRBV19	few	TRBJ1-2
SVEDPGQGGEKLF	TRBV29-1	-	TRBJ1-4
ASSQGQGVDETQY	TRBV14	few	TRBJ2-5
ATSRVAEANEQF	TRBV15	few	-